Given below is one T cell receptor (beta chain) in context. Antigen: not known. Germline V lookup: CDR1 LNHNV, CDR2 YYDKDF (reference sequence). The CDR3 extends over 16 amino acids. V shed 5 bases and J shed 0 bases, with 14 bases lying between them. Reverse transcription of about 0.5 to 1 ug RNA was carried out with random hexamers. It was immunoSEQ multiplex PCR that amplified TCR beta CDR3 across 54 Vbeta and 13 Jbeta. MiXCR, applied by TCRdb to the immunoSEQ multiplex PCR reads, yields one record per CDR3 protein. The sample carries 100,000 to 150,000 distinct CDR3 sequences, about 94% recorded once. The sample belongs to a study of CD8 T cells in Susac syndrome. On the study more broadly: Among the sequenced Susac syndrome patients, over five had active disease while eight were in remission. Study findings and constraints: In total CD8+ repertoires, more than 15 Susac-specific public clones were found, and five or six in CD8+ TEMRA repertoires.

The source material was CD8+ T cells from PBMCs. This TCR derives from a human donor with Susac syndrome. The V gene is TRBV15, the J gene TRBJ2-1; D gene ambiguous. The CDR3 nucleotides are TGTGCCACCAGCGGTTCCCAGCCTAGCTCCTACAATGAGCAGTTCTTC. Translating gives CATSGSQPSSYNEQFF.